These T cell receptor beta chains were read from a single sample in a study of CD8+CD57+ T cells in acquired aplastic anemia. MiXCR, run by TCRdb on the reads, gives a single entry per CDR3 protein. Found here are about half a million distinct CDR3 sequences, about a third of them singletons; the top ten hold roughly 0.89%. Sequenced input: sorted CD4+, CD8+, or CD8+CD57+ T cells (not recorded which) from PBMCs. These TCRs come from a human donor with aplastic anemia. Each CDR3 is given with its conserved first and last residue. A D gene is named only where the DNA matches it firmly. Only some rows state a clone size, as once, few, many or a class for expanded clones.

CASSLSRRDRLRNLGSPLHF | TGTGCCAGCAGCTTATCCCGCCGGGACAGGTTAAGGAATTTGGGTTCACCCCTCCACTTT | 20 | TRBJ1-6 | many | TRBV7-6 | TRBD1
CSVGDVDYEQYF | TGCAGCGTAGGAGACGTAGACTACGAGCAGTACTTC | 12 | TRBJ2-7 | NA | TRBV29-1 | NA
CASSEGPSPQHF | TGTGCCAGCAGTGAAGGCCCTTCGCCCCAGCATTTT | 12 | TRBJ1-5 | many | TRBV2 | NA
CATSSSRGFEHYGYTF | TGTGCCACCAGCTCAAGCAGGGGCTTTGAACACTATGGCTACACCTTC | 16 | TRBJ1-2 | NA | TRBV24-1 | NA
CSAGTATNEKLFF | TGCAGCGCTGGGACAGCAACTAATGAAAAACTGTTTTTT | 13 | TRBJ1-4 | many | TRBV29-1 | TRBD1
CASRSRGFTEAFF | TGTGCCAGCAGAAGCAGGGGGTTTACTGAAGCTTTCTTT | 13 | TRBJ1-1 | NA | TRBV6-1 | TRBD1
CASSSETGGGYGYTF | TGTGCCAGCAGTTCAGAAACAGGGGGCGGTTATGGCTACACCTTC | 15 | TRBJ1-2 | NA | TRBV27 | TRBD1
CAGSVVGVGMNTEAFF | TGTGCCGGCAGCGTAGTAGGGGTCGGAATGAACACTGAAGCTTTCTTT | 16 | TRBJ1-1 | NA | TRBV9 | NA
CASSFGPIGELFF | TGTGCCAGCAGCTTTGGTCCAATCGGGGAGCTGTTTTTT | 13 | TRBJ2-2 | many | TRBV7-2 | NA
CASSSRDRDNYTF | TGTGCCAGCAGCTCCCGGGACAGGGATAACTACACCTTC | 13 | TRBJ1-2 | NA | TRBV10-3 | TRBD1
CASTPSGGVTDTQYF | TGCGCCAGCACCCCTAGCGGGGGCGTGACAGATACGCAGTATTTT | 15 | TRBJ2-3 | once | TRBV25-1 | TRBD2
CASSIGGYRSGNTIYF | TGTGCCAGTAGTATCGGTGGATACCGCTCTGGAAACACCATATATTTT | 16 | TRBJ1-3 | many | TRBV19 | NA
CAWSAGTRNPRSYEQYF | TGTGCCTGGAGCGCCGGGACAAGGAATCCCAGATCCTACGAGCAGTACTTC | 17 | TRBJ2-7 | NA | TRBV11-1 | NA
CASSQGTSGRRTGELFF | TGCGCCAGCAGCCAAGGGACTAGCGGGAGGAGAACCGGGGAGCTGTTTTTT | 17 | TRBJ2-2 | few | TRBV4-1 | TRBD2
CSASPLSGEGSSYNEQFF | TGCAGTGCTAGTCCGCTTAGCGGAGAGGGCAGCTCCTACAATGAGCAGTTCTTC | 18 | TRBJ2-1 | NA | TRBV20-1 | NA
CAISAGESNQPQHF | TGTGCCATCAGTGCAGGGGAGAGCAATCAGCCCCAGCATTTT | 14 | TRBJ1-5 | NA | TRBV10-3 | NA
CSVNRGNSYEQYF | TGCAGCGTTAACAGGGGAAACTCCTACGAGCAGTACTTC | 13 | TRBJ2-7 | NA | TRBV29-1 | TRBD1
CASSVVGRETQYF | TGTGCCAGCAGCGTAGTGGGGCGGGAGACCCAGTACTTC | 13 | TRBJ2-5 | many | TRBV9 | NA
CASSESNQPQHF | TGCGCCAGCAGTGAGAGTAATCAGCCCCAGCATTTT | 12 | TRBJ1-5 | many | TRBV2 | NA
CASSFFGGEQYF | TGTGCCAGCAGTTTCTTTGGCGGCGAGCAGTACTTC | 12 | TRBJ2-7 | few | TRBV6-5 | NA
CASSNTRAVTDTQYF | TGTGCCAGCAGTAACACCCGTGCTGTGACAGATACGCAGTATTTT | 15 | TRBJ2-3 | NA | TRBV6-5 | NA
CATSDQHTSTDTQYF | TGTGCCACCAGTGATCAGCATACTAGCACAGATACGCAGTATTTT | 15 | TRBJ2-3 | many | TRBV24-1 | NA
CASGAPGYQPQHF | TGTGCCAGTGGAGCCCCAGGGTATCAGCCCCAGCATTTT | 13 | TRBJ1-5 | many | TRBV19 | NA
CSARDEAKNIQYF | TGCAGTGCTAGAGATGAGGCCAAAAACATTCAGTACTTC | 13 | TRBJ2-4 | NA | TRBV20-1 | NA
CASSQEQGAYEQYF | TGCGCCAGCAGCCAAGAACAGGGCGCCTACGAGCAGTACTTC | 14 | TRBJ2-7 | many | TRBV4-1 | NA
CASSRQGNQAGELFF | TGTGCCAGCAGTCGACAGGGTAATCAAGCCGGGGAGCTGTTTTTT | 15 | TRBJ2-2 | NA | TRBV5-6 | TRBD1
CASRIGQGSGNTIYF | TGTGCCAGCAGGATTGGACAGGGCTCTGGAAACACCATATATTTT | 15 | TRBJ1-3 | NA | TRBV5-8 | TRBD1
CASSDDRDQPQHF | TGTGCCAGCAGCGACGACAGGGATCAGCCCCAGCATTTT | 13 | TRBJ1-5 | many | TRBV7-6 | TRBD1
CATSRATGQGEQYF | TGTGCCACCAGCAGAGCAACCGGACAGGGCGAGCAGTACTTC | 14 | TRBJ2-7 | NA | TRBV15 | TRBD1
CASSQVQLNYEQYF | TGCGCCAGCAGCCAAGTTCAGTTAAACTACGAGCAGTACTTC | 14 | TRBJ2-7 | NA | TRBV4-1 | NA
CASAAGEKNIQYF | TGTGCCTCCGCCGCGGGAGAAAAAAACATTCAGTACTTC | 13 | TRBJ2-4 | NA | TRBV30 | TRBD2
CSAPTGQGVTEAFF | TGCAGTGCCCCTACGGGACAGGGGGTGACTGAAGCTTTCTTT | 14 | TRBJ1-1 | NA | TRBV20-1 | TRBD1